This T cell receptor beta chain was sequenced for a study of CD8 T cells in ankylosing spondylitis. Molecular-barcoded quantitative 5'-RACE produced these TCR beta libraries. TCRdb reanalysed the 5' RACE reads using MiXCR and keeps one entry per CDR3 protein. The sample shows about 90,000 distinct CDR3 sequences, roughly 9% of them seen only once. Germline CDR1 reads KGHSH; CDR2 reads LQKENI. Trimming cost V 4 bases and J 1 base, with 4 bases left between them. The CDR3 length is 13 residues. This clonotype appeared a few times. The antigen remains unidentified. Overall study findings and caveats: Reports of some motif variants in reactive arthritis synovial fluid and blood predate this one. Disease-associated clones were CD8+ and fairly uncommon in peripheral blood. Seemingly characteristic of ankylosing spondylitis blood was a TCR beta motif consisting of about 8 highly homologous variants.

The receptor was isolated from a male donor with ankylosing spondylitis. The specimen sequenced was blood, either unsorted or a sorted T cell fraction (not recorded which). The chain carries TRBV18 and TRBJ2-2; D is ambiguous. The CDR3 nucleotides are TGTGCCAGCTCACAGGGGAACACCGGGGAGCTGTTTTTT. It translates to CASSQGNTGELFF.